The 14 T cell receptor beta chains given below trace back to one sample, sequenced in a study of sequential checkpoint blockade in melanoma. Repertoires were generated with immunoSEQ multiplex PCR, while TCRdb's copy carries only in-frame clones and drops some. There are approximately 11,000 clones in the sample; 77% occur only once, and 10% to 13% lies in the top ten. Treatment of the sample: randomized to nivolumab then ipilimumab (arm A) or the reverse (arm B). The specimen comprised CD8+ T cells sorted from blood (inferred from file names), sampled from a patient given nivolumab and ipilimumab in sequence. All receptors derive from a human donor with melanoma.

V gene TRBV28 combines with J gene TRBJ1-2, with TRBD1 matching over 10 bases. The germline V gene encodes CDR1 MDHEN and CDR2 SYDVKM. The CDR3 has 18 residues. The trim removed 4 bases at V and 2 bases at J, leaving 13 bases unmatched. This chain's CDR3 is CASSWGPLTGGANYGYTF. CDR3 in DNA: TGTGCCAGCAGTTGGGGACCCCTGACAGGGGGCGCAAACTATGGCTACACCTTC.

The rearrangement uses TRBV4-1 and TRBJ1-1, with 7 nucleotides matching TRBD1. The V segment lost 3 bases and the J segment 6 bases; nucleotides outside the gene matches: 7. This CDR3 contains 14 residues. Germline CDR1 reads MGHRA; CDR2 reads YSYEKL. The CDR3 region is CASSQPQGGSEAFF. CDR3 in DNA: TGCGCCAGCAGCCAGCCCCAGGGGGGCTCTGAAGCTTTCTTT.

The chain joins TRBV5-6 to TRBJ1-3; TRBD1 agrees at 8 bases. Germline V gene data show CDR1 as SGHDT and CDR2 as YYEEEE. J was trimmed by 3 bases and V by 1 base; bases with no gene match: 9. The CDR3 loop spans 17 amino acids. DNA of the CDR3: TGTGCCAGCAGCTTGAGTCCTGACAGGGGAATTGGAAACACCATATATTTT. Translated, it gives CASSLSPDRGIGNTIYF.

This clone showed up just a few times. The J gene is TRBJ2-7, the V gene TRBV6-1, with D possibly TRBD2 on 6 matching bases. CDR1 is MNHNS and CDR2 is SASEGT in the germline V gene. Trimming stripped 4 bases from V and 0 bases from J, with 10 bases between. This CDR3 comprises 14 residues. The DNA for the CDR3 is TGTGCCAGCAGTGCCGCCGGGAGCTCCTACGAGCAGTACTTC. Its translation is CASSAAGSSYEQYF.

J is TRBJ2-5 and V is TRBV5-5, with TRBD1 as a possible D gene (5 bases). With 0 bases removed from V and 4 bases from J, the gap between germline ends came to 13 bases. The CDR3 runs 15 residues. CDR1 and CDR2 (germline): SGHKS, YYEKEE (reference sequence). CDR3 protein: CASSLAWGPPETQYF. CDR3 coding DNA: TGTGCCAGCAGCTTGGCTTGGGGCCCCCCAGAGACCCAGTACTTC.

CDR3 sequence reads: CASSQYGGEGAYGYTF. DNA for the CDR3: TGCGCCAGCAGCCAATACGGGGGAGAGGGCGCCTATGGCTACACCTTC. This rearrangement joins TRBV4-1 to TRBJ1-2, with a tentative D call TRBD1 (5 bases). Looked up from germline, CDR1 is MGHRA and CDR2 is YSYEKL. The CDR3 loop spans 16 amino acids. V was cut by 2 bases and J by 4 bases, with 17 bases left in between.

V is TRBV9 and J is TRBJ2-3, with D unclear. V was shortened by 4 bases and J by 6 bases, with 12 bases between the two germline ends. The CDR3 consists of 13 residues. Germline-derived CDR1 and CDR2 are SGDLS and YYNGEE. The CDR3 DNA is TGTGCCAGCAGCCCCCCCCTCCGGGATACGCAGTATTTT. The encoded protein is CASSPPLRDTQYF.

The sample holds a few counts of this clone. The DNA of the CDR3 is TGTGCCAGCAGCGCCGGGACAACTAGCAATCAGCCCCAGCATTTT. Translation gives CASSAGTTSNQPQHF. The genes are TRBV2 and TRBJ1-5, with D tentatively TRBD1 (6 bases). Germline assignment: CDR1 SNHLY and CDR2 FYNNEI. The CDR3 loop spans 15 amino acids. V was pared by 6 bases and J by 0 bases, with 12 bases between.

The V and J genes are TRBV4-3 and TRBJ2-5; TRBD2 agrees at 8 bases. The DNA end is a closer match to TRBJ2-7, so the J assignment may be wrong. Germline CDR1 reads LGHNA; CDR2 reads YSLEER. There are 16 residues in the CDR3. DNA for the CDR3: TGCGCCAGCAGCCAAGATCCAGCGGGGGCCCCCTACGAGCAGTACTTC. It translates to CASSQDPAGAPYEQYF.

V gene TRBV28 combines with J gene TRBJ2-3; no clear D gene. Germline values: CDR1 MDHEN, CDR2 SYDVKM. Trimming cost V 4 bases and J 4 bases, with 12 bases left between them. The CDR3 is 14 residues long. The chain's CDR3 is CASSSRARSDTQYF. In DNA, the CDR3 is TGTGCCAGCAGTTCGAGAGCCCGATCAGATACGCAGTATTTT.

The CDR3 region is CASSKGEMRGNTIYF. CDR3 coding DNA: TGTGCCAGCAGCAAAGGGGAGATGCGTGGAAACACCATATATTTT. The V and J genes are TRBV21-1 and TRBJ1-3. TRBV21-1 is annotated as a pseudogene. This CDR3 contains 15 residues.

The rearrangement joins TRBV9 to TRBJ2-1; weak D call: TRBD2 (7 bases). Trimming left V 4 bases short and J 4 bases short, with 21 bases between. CDR1 and CDR2 from the germline V gene are SGDLS and YYNGEE. This CDR3 region has 17 residues. The CDR3 DNA is TGTGCCAGCAGCTCCCGGGGGCGGGAGAAATTTTACAATGAGCAGTTCTTC. This sequence encodes CASSSRGREKFYNEQFF.

This clone has just one count. This rearrangement joins TRBV10-3 to TRBJ2-1; D not resolved. The CDR3 runs 14 residues. V lost 6 bases and J 0 bases, leaving 9 bases between the germline ends. The germline V gene encodes CDR1 ENHRY and CDR2 SYGVKD. Written as DNA, the CDR3 is TGTGCCATCAGCCGACACCTCTCCTACAATGAGCAGTTCTTC. Its protein product is CAISRHLSYNEQFF.

The chain combines TRBV29-1 with TRBJ2-5; the D is unclear. The CDR3 runs to 10 residues. V was shortened by 7 bases and J by 3 bases, with 6 bases between the two germline ends. Germline V CDR1 and CDR2: SQVTM, ANQGSEA. The CDR3 is CSAVKETQYF. The CDR3 DNA reads as TGCAGCGCAGTTAAAGAGACCCAGTACTTC.